The source of this T cell receptor beta chain is a study of spatial heterogeneity in lung cancer. Each CDR3 protein is one row after TCRdb ran MiXCR on the 5' RACE reads. Altogether 35,000 to 55,000 distinct CDR3 sequences are present, around 11% being singletons, with the ten largest covering 30% to 40%. Time point noted: blood at routine non-recurrence follow-up after resection. Germline CDR1 and CDR2: SEHNR and FQNEAQ (reference sequence). CDR3 length: 13 residues. The V end lost 5 bases, the J end lost 3 bases, and 11 bases lay between the germline ends. The chain uses TRBV7-9 and TRBJ2-7; weak D call: TRBD2 (5 bases). Specimen: PBMCs, collected at follow-up. This receptor was identified in a male donor with early-stage non-small cell lung cancer. For the CDR3, the DNA is TGTGCCAGCAGCCCACGGAGCGGCTACGAGCAGTACTTC. Translation gives CASSPRSGYEQYF.